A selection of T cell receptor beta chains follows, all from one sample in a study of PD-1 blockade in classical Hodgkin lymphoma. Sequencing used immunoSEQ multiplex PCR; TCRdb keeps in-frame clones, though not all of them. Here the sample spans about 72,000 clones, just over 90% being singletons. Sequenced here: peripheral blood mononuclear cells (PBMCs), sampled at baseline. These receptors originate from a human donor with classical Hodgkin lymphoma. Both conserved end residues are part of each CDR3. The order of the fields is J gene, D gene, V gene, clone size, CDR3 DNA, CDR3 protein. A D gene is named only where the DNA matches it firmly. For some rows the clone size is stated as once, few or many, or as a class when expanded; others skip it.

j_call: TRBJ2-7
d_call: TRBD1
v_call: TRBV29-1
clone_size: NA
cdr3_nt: TGCAGCGCCGGGACAGGGAGTAACGAGCAGTACTTC
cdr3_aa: CSAGTGSNEQYF

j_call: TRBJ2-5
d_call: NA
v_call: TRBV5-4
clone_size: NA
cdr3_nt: TGTGCCAGCACCCATTATGACAGGCAAGAGACCCAGTACTTC
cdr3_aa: CASTHYDRQETQYF

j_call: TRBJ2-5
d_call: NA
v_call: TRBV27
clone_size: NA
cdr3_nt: TGTGCCAGCAGTTTACGCAGGGTAGAGACCCAGTACTTC
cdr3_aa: CASSLRRVETQYF

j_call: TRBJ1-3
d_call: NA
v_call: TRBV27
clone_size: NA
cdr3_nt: TGTGCCAGCACCACTGGGAACAGAAACACCATATATTTT
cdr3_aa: CASTTGNRNTIYF

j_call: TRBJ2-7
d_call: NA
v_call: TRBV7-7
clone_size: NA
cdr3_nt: TGTGCCAGCAGCTTAGGTCAGGGGGGGACCTACGAGCAGTACTTC
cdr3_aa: CASSLGQGGTYEQYF

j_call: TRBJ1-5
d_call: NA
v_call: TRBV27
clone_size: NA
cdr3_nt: TGTGCCAGCAGTTTATCGGGGTATAGCAATCAGCCCCAGCATTTT
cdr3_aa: CASSLSGYSNQPQHF

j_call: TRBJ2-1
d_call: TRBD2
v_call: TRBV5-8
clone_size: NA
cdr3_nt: TGTGCCAGCAGCTTTCTGAGTCTCTCTAGCGGGAAAGGGGATGAGCAGTTCTTC
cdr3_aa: CASSFLSLSSGKGDEQFF

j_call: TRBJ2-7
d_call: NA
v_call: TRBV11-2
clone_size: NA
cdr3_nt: TGTGCCAGCAGCTTAACGGAAGAGGACGAGCAGTACTTC
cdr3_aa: CASSLTEEDEQYF

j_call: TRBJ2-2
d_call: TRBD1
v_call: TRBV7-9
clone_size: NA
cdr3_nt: TGTGCCAGCAGCTTAGTGGGACAGGAGAACACCGGGGAGCTGTTTTTT
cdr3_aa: CASSLVGQENTGELFF

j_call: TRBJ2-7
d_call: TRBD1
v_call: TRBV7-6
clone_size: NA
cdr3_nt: TGTGCCAGCAGCCAAGGGACAGGGGGGATCCTCTACGAGCAGTACTTC
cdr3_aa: CASSQGTGGILYEQYF

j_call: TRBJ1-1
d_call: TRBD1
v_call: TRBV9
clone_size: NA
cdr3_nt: TGTGCCAGCAGCTCCGGGACAGGGGGGTTTGAAGCTTTCTTT
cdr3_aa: CASSSGTGGFEAFF

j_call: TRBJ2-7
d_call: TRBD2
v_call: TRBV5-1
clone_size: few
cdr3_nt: TGCGCCAGCAGTTCCCAACCGGGACTAGCGGGAGTAGTGGTCTACGAGCAGTACTTC
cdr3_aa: CASSSQPGLAGVVVYEQYF

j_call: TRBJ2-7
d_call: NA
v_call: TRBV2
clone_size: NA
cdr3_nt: TGTGCCAGCAGTGATTACGAGCAGTACTTC
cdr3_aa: CASSDYEQYF

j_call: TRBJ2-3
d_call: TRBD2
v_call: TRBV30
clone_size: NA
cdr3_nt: TGTGCCTGGACCGGACTAGCGGGGAGCACAGATACGCAGTATTTT
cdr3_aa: CAWTGLAGSTDTQYF

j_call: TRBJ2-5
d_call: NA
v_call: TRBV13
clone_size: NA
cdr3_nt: TGTGCCAGCAGCTTAGCAGGACGCGAGACCCAGTACTTC
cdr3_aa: CASSLAGRETQYF

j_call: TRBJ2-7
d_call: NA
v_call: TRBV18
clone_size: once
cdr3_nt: TGTGCCAGCTCACCGCCGAACAGGGCCTACGAGCAGTACTTC
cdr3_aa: CASSPPNRAYEQYF

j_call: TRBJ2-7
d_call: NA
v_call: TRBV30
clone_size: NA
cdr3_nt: TGTGCCTGGGGAGGTATATCCAATTACTACGAGCAGTACTTC
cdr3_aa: CAWGGISNYYEQYF

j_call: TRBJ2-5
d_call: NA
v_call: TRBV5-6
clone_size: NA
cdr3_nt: TGTGCCAGCAGCCACCGGGTCCTTAGGCAAGAGACCCAGTACTTC
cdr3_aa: CASSHRVLRQETQYF

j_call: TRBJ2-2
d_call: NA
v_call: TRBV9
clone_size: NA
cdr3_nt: TGTGCCAGCAGCGGAGTAGGGGAGCTGTTTTTT
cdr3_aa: CASSGVGELFF

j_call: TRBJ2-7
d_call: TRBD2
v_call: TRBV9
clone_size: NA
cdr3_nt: TGTGCCAGCAGCGTAGTTGAGACTAGCGAGTCCGAGCAGTACTTC
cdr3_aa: CASSVVETSESEQYF

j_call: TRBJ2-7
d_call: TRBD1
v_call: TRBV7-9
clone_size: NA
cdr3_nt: TGTGCCAGCAGCAAACCGGGACAGGGGAGGTACGAGCAGTACTTC
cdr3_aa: CASSKPGQGRYEQYF

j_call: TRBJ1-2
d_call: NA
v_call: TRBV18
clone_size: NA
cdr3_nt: TGTGCCAGCTCACCGACGTCGGGGGCACGTGGCTACACCTTC
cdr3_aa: CASSPTSGARGYTF

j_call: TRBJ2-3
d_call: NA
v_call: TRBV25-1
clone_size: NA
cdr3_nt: TGTGCCAGCAGTATACAGGGTACTGGCACAGATACGCAGTATTTT
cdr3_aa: CASSIQGTGTDTQYF

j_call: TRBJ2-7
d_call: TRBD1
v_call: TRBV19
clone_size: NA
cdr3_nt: TGTGCCAGTAGTACCAACGTGGGGACAGGGGTAGAGCAGTACTTC
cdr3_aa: CASSTNVGTGVEQYF

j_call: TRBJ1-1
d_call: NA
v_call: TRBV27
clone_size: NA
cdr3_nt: TGTGCCAGCAGCAGTGACCGGGGGCCGAACACTGAAGCTTTCTTT
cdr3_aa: CASSSDRGPNTEAFF

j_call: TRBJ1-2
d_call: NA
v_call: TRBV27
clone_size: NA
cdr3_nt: TGTGCCAGCAGCCCTAGCCCTCCTGTGGGCTACACCTTC
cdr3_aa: CASSPSPPVGYTF

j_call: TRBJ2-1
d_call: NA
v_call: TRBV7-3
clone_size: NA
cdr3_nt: TGTGCCAGCAGCATAGACTTACAGAATGAGCAGTTCTTC
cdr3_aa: CASSIDLQNEQFF

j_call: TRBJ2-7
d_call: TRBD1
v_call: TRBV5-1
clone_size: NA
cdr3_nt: TGCGCCAGCAGCTTGGCAGGACAGGGCCACGAGCAGTACTTC
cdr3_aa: CASSLAGQGHEQYF

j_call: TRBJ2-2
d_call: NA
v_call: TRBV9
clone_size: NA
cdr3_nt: TGTGCCAGCAGCGTAGATGCTACCCACACCGGGGAGCTGTTTTTT
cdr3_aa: CASSVDATHTGELFF